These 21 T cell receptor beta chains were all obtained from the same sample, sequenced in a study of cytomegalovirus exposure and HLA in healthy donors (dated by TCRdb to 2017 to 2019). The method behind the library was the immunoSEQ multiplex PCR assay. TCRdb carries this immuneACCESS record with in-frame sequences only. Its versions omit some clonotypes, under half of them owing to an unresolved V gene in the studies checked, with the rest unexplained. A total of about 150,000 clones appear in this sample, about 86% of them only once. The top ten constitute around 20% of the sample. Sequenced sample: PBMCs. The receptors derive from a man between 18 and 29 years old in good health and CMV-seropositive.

Here the CDR3 reads CASSHRQGHTGELFF. DNA of the CDR3: TGCGCCAGCAGCCATCGACAGGGGCACACCGGGGAGCTGTTTTTT. The chain links TRBV4-3 to TRBJ2-2, with 8 bases identical to TRBD1. Germline CDR1 is LGHNA and CDR2 is YSLEER. This CDR3 region has 15 residues. After removal of 3 bases from V and 3 bases from J, the junction contained 3 bases not matched to a gene.

The CDR3 spells CASSPGGSHLPFDTDTQYF. The CDR3 nucleotides read TGTGCCAGCAGTCCGGGGGGTTCCCATCTTCCCTTCGACACAGATACGCAGTATTTT. The J gene is TRBJ2-3, the V gene TRBV11-3, with 7 bases that match TRBD2. Germline values: CDR1 SGHNT, CDR2 YENEEA. With 6 bases clipped from V and 2 bases from J, the junction kept 20 bases outside the gene matches. CDR3 length equals 19 residues.

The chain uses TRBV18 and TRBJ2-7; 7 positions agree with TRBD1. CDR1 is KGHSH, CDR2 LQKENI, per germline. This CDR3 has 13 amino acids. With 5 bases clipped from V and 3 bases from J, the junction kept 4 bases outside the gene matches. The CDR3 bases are TGTGCCAGCTCATCGGGACAGTACTACGAGCAGTACTTC. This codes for CASSSGQYYEQYF. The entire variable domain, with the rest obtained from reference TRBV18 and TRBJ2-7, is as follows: NAGVMQNPRHLVRRRGQEARLRCSPMKGHSHVYWYRQLPEEGLKFMVYLQKENIIDESGMPKERFSAEFPKEGPSILRIQQVVRGDSAAYFCASSSGQYYEQYFGPGTRLTVT.

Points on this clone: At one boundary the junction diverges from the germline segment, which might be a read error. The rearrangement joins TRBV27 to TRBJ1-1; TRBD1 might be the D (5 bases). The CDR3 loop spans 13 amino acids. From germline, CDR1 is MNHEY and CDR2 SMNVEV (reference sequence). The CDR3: CASSLGGNPEAFF. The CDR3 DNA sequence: TGTGCCAGCAGTTTGGGGGGGAACCCTGAAGCTTTCTTT.

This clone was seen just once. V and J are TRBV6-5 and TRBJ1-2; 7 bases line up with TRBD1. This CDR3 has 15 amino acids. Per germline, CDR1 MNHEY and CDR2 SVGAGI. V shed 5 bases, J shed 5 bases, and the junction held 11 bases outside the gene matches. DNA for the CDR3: TGTGCCAGCAGTGCCGTTCAGGACAGGTGGTATGGCTACACCTTC. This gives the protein CASSAVQDRWYGYTF.

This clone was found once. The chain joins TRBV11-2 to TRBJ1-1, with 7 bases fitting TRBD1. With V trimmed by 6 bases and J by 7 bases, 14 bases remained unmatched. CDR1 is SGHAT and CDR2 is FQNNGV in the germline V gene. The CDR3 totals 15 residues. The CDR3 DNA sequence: TGTGCCAGCAGGATTGCGGGGACAGCCACCTATGAAGCTTTCTTT. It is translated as CASRIAGTATYEAFF.

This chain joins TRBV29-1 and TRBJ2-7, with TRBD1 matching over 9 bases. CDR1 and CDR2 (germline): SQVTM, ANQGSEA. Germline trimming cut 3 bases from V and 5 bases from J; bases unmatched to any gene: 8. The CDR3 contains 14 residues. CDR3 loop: CSVDRGTGIHEQYF. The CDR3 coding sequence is TGCAGCGTTGACAGGGGGACAGGGATCCACGAGCAGTACTTC.

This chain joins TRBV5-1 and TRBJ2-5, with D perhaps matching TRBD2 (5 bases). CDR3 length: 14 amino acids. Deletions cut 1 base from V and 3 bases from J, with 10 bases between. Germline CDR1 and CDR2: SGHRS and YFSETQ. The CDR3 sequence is CASSLPGSKETQYF. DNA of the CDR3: TGCGCCAGCAGCTTGCCGGGGTCAAAAGAGACCCAGTACTTC.

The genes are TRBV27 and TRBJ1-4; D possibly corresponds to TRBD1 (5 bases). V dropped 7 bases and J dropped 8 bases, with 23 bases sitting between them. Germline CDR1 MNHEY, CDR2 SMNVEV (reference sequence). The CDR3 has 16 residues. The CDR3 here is CASTLEWGRGTEKLFF. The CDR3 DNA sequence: TGTGCCAGCACCTTAGAATGGGGAAGGGGCACGGAAAAACTGTTTTTT.

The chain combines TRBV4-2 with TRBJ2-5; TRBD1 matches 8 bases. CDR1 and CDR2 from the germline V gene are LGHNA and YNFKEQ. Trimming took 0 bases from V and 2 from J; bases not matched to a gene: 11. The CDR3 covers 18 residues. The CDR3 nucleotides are TGTGCCAGCAGCCAAGATGCGGCCCCCGGACAGGGACAAGAGACCCAGTACTTC. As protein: CASSQDAAPGQGQETQYF.

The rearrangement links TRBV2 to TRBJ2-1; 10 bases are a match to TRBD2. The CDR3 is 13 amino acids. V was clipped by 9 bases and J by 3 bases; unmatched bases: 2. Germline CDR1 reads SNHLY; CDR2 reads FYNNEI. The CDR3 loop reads CARGTSDYNEQFF. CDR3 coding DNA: TGTGCCAGGGGGACTAGCGACTACAATGAGCAGTTCTTC.

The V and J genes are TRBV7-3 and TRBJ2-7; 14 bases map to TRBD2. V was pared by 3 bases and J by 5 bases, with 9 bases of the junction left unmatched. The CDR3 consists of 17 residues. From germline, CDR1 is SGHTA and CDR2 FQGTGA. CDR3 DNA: TGTGCCAGCAGCTTTGGCGGACTAGCGGGAGGCAAGGACGAGCAGTACTTC. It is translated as CASSFGGLAGGKDEQYF.

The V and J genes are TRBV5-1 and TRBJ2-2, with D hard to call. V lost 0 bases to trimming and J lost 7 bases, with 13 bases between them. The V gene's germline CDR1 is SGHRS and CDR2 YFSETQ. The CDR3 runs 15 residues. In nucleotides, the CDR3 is TGCGCCAGCAGCTTGGTCCCCTCATCAGACGGGGAGCTGTTTTTT. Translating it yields CASSLVPSSDGELFF.

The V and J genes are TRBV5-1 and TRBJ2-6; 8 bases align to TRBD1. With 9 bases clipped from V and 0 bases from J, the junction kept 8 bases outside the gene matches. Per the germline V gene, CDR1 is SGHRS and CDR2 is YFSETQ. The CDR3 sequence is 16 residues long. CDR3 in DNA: TGCGCCACCCCGGACAGGGAAGGCTCTGGGGCCAACGTCCTGACTTTC. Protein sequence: CATPDREGSGANVLTF.

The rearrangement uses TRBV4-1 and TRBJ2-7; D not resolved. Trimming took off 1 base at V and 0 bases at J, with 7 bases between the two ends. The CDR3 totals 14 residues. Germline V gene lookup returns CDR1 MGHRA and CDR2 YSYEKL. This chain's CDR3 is CASSQGWSSYEQYF. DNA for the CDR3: TGCGCCAGCAGCCAAGGATGGAGCTCCTACGAGCAGTACTTC.

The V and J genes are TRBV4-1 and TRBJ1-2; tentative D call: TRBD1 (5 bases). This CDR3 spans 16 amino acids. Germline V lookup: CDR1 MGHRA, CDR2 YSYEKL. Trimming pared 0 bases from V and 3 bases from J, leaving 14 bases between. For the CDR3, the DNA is TGCGCCAGCAGCCAAGATGGAAGCGGGGGGGACTATGGCTACACCTTC. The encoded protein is CASSQDGSGGDYGYTF.

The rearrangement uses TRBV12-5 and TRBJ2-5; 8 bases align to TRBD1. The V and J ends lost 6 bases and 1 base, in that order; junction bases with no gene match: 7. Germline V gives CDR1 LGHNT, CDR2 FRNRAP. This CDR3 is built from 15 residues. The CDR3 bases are TGTGCTAGTGGGGCGGGACAGGCGGTCCAAGAGACCCAGTACTTC. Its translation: CASGAGQAVQETQYF.

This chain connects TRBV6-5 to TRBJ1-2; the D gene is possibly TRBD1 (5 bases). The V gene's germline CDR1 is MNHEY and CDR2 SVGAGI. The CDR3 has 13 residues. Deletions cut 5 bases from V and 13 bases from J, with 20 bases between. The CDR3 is CASSRGGTTKSTF. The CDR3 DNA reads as TGTGCCAGCAGTAGGGGTGGCACCACAAAGTCCACCTTC.

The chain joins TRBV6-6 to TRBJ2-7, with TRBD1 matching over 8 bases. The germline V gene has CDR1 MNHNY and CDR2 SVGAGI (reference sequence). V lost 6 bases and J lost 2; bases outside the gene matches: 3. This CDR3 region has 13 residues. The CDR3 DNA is TGTGCCAGCAGCAAGGGACAGGCCTACGAGCAGTACTTC. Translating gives CASSKGQAYEQYF.

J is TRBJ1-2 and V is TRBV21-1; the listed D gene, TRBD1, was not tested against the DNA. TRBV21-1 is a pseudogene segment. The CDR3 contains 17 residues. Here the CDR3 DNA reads TGTGCCCGCCTTCTTTGGCCAGGCCAGGTTAAGGACTATGGCTACACCTTC. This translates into CARLLWPGQVKDYGYTF.

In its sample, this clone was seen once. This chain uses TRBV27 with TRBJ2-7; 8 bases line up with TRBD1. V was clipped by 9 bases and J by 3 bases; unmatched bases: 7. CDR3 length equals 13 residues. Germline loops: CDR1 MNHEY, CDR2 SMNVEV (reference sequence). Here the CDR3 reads CASGDRGIYEQYF. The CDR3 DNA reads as TGTGCCAGTGGAGACAGGGGAATCTACGAGCAGTACTTC.